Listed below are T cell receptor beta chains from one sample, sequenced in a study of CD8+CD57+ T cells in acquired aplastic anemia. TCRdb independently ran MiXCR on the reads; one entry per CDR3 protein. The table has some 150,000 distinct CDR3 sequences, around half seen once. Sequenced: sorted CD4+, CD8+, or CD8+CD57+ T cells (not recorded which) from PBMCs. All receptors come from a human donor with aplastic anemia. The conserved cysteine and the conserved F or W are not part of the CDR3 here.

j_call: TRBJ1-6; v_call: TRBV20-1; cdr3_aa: SAIRTGADPSNSPLH
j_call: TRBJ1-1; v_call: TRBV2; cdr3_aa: ASTYQGGTEAF
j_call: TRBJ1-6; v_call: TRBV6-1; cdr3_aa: ASSPRGAGSPLH
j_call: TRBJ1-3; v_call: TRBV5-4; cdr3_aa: ASSRGLSGNTIY
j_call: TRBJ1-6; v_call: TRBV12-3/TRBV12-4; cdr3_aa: ASSGTGANSPLH
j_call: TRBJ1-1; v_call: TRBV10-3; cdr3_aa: AISDNSLNTEAF
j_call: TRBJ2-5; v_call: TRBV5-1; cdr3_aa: ASAHDDRGRETQY
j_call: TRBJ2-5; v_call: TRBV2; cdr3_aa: ASYPRGRQETQY
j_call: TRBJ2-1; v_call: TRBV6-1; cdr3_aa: ASRVTPTGESYNEQF
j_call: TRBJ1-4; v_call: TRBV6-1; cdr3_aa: ASTPHRGSNEKLF
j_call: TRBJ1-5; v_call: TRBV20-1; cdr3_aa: SAFKGASQSNQPQH
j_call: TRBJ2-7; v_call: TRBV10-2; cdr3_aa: ASSEFRGNYEQY
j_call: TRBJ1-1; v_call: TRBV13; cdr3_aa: ASSSNRGRGTEAF
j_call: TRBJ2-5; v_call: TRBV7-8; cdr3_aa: ANTLVLAGGQETQY
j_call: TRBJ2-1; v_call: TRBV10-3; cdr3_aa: ATGTGAYNEQF
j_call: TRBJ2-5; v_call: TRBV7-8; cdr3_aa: ASSFNSGGAGGTQY
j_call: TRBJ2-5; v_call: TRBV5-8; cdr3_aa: ASSFIGGALQETQY
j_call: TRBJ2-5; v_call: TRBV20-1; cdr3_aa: SPGGAETQY
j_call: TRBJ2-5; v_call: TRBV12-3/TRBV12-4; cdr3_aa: ASRLRETQY
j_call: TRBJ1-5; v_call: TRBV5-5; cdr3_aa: ASSYGTDPSPQH
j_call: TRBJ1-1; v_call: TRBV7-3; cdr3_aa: ASSFTGAVNTEAF
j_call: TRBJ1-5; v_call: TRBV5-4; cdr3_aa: ASSWDSNQPQH
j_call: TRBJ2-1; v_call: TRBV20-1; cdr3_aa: SARGLLNNEQF
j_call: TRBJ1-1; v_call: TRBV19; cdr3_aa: ASSQNREAF